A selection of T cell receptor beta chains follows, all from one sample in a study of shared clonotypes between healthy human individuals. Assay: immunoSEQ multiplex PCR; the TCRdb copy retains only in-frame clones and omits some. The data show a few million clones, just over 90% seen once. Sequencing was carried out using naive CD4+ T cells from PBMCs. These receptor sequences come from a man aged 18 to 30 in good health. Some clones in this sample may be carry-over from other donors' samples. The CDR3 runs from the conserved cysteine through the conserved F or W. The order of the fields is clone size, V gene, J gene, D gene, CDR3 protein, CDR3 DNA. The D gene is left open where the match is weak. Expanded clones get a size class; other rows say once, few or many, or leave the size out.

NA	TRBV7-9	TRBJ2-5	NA	CASSRTPGVRRETQYF	TGTGCCAGCAGCCGGACGCCGGGGGTCAGACGAGAGACCCAGTACTTC
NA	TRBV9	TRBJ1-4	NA	CASSVEYGREKLFF	TGTGCCAGCAGCGTAGAGTATGGTCGGGAAAAACTGTTTTTT
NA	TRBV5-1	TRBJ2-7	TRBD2	CASSLGRLAGGPSEQYF	TGCGCCAGCAGCTTGGGCCGACTAGCGGGAGGGCCCAGTGAGCAGTACTTC
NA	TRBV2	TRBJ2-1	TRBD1	CASSDGTGDNEQFF	TGTGCCAGCAGTGACGGGACAGGCGACAATGAGCAGTTCTTC
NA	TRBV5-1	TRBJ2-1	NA	CASSLTSGSYNEQFF	TGCGCCAGCAGCTTGACGAGCGGCTCCTACAATGAGCAGTTCTTC
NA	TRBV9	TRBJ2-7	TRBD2	CASSVSPEPLTTSAYYEQYF	TGTGCCAGCAGCGTAAGTCCTGAACCCTTGACGACTAGCGCTTACTACGAGCAGTACTTC
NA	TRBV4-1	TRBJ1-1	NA	CASSQFVSAVGHEAFF	TGCGCCAGCAGCCAATTCGTATCCGCCGTGGGACATGAAGCTTTCTTT
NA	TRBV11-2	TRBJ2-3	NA	CASSSFWDTQYF	TGTGCCAGCAGCTCATTTTGGGATACGCAGTATTTT
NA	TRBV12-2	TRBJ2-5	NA	CASRFPRSETQYF	TGTGCAAGTCGCTTTCCCAGGTCAGAGACCCAGTACTTC
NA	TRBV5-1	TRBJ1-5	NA	CASSLGDLGRDQPQHF	TGCGCCAGCAGCTTGGGAGATCTTGGGCGGGATCAGCCCCAGCATTTT
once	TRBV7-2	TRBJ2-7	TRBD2	CASSRLGGGPYEQYF	TGTGCCAGCAGTCGCCTTGGGGGAGGGCCATACGAGCAGTACTTC
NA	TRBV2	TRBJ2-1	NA	CASSGRVSYNEQFF	TGTGCCAGCAGTGGCAGGGTTTCCTACAATGAGCAGTTCTTC
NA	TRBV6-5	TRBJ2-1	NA	CASKNSLGEQFF	TGTGCCTCCAAGAACAGCCTTGGTGAGCAGTTCTTC
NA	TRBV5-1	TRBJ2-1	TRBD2	CASGGGSGYNEQFF	TGCGCCAGCGGCGGGGGTAGCGGTTACAATGAGCAGTTCTTC
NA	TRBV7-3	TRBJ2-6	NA	CASSATGYGANVLTF	TGTGCCAGCAGCGCCACAGGGTACGGGGCCAACGTCCTGACTTTC
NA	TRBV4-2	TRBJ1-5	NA	CASSQGTGSNQPQHF	TGTGCCAGCAGCCAAGGAACGGGTAGCAATCAGCCCCAGCATTTT
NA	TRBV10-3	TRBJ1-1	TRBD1	CAISETRQGGTEAFF	TGTGCCATCAGTGAGACACGACAGGGAGGCACTGAAGCTTTCTTT
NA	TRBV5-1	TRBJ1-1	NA	CASSQQGGHTEAFF	TGCGCCAGCAGTCAACAGGGAGGGCACACTGAAGCTTTCTTT
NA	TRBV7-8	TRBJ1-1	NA	CASSSSTLGTEAFF	TGTGCCAGCAGCTCCTCTACCCTTGGCACTGAAGCTTTCTTT
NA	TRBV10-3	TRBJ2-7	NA	CAISESSGQAGSYEQYF	TGTGCCATCAGTGAGTCTTCGGGGCAGGCCGGCTCCTACGAGCAGTACTTC
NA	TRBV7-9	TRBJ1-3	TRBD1	CASRRDRGYSGNTIYF	TGTGCCAGCAGGAGGGACAGGGGATACTCTGGAAACACCATATATTTT
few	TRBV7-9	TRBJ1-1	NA	CASSSQGNTEAFF	TGTGCCAGCAGCTCCCAGGGGAACACTGAAGCTTTCTTT
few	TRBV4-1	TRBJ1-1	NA	CASSPSQTSNTEAFF	TGCGCCAGCAGCCCCAGCCAGACGAGTAACACTGAAGCTTTCTTT
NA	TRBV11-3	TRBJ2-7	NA	CASSLGEAYEQYF	TGTGCCAGCAGCTTAGGCGAGGCCTACGAGCAGTACTTC
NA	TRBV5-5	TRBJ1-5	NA	CASSGGRESNQPQHF	TGTGCCAGCAGCGGGGGGAGAGAGAGCAATCAGCCCCAGCATTTT
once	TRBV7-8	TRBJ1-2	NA	CASSPQGGRGFGLNYGYTF	TGTGCCAGCAGCCCCCAGGGCGGCAGGGGTTTTGGTCTTAACTATGGCTACACCTTC
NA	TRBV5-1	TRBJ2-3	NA	CASSPSDSSTDTQYF	TGCGCCAGCAGCCCCTCAGACAGTTCCACAGATACGCAGTATTTT